Included here is one T cell receptor beta chain sequence, with context. Its antigen is undetermined. The data originate from a study of CD8 T cells in Susac syndrome. Regarding the study as a whole: The study's TCR sequencing and HLA analysis covered a relatively small number of individuals, and the study acknowledged this.

An amount of RNA that ranged from roughly 0.5 to 1 ug was reverse transcribed with random hexamers. The authors amplified TCR beta CDR3 across 54 Vbeta and 13 Jbeta using immunoSEQ multiplex PCR. A single record per CDR3 protein comes from TCRdb applying MiXCR to the immunoSEQ multiplex PCR reads. The sample records 250,000 to 300,000 distinct CDR3 sequences, around 85% being singletons. Peripheral blood CD8+ and CD4+ T cells were profiled by TCR beta sequencing. Negative isolation yielded CD4+ and CD8+ T cells, and FACS enriched TEMRA cells. V was pared by 2 bases and J by 2 bases, with 17 bases between. Germline V gene sequence: CDR1 SEHNR, CDR2 FQNEAQ (reference sequence). This CDR3 comprises 17 residues.

The receptor's source is a human donor with multiple sclerosis. The chain has TRBV7-9 and TRBJ2-3; weak D call: TRBD2 (6 bases). Input material: CD8+ T cells from PBMCs. The CDR3 sequence is CASSLFDGEEATDTQYF. The CDR3 bases are TGTGCCAGCAGCTTATTCGACGGGGAGGAAGCCACAGATACGCAGTATTTT.